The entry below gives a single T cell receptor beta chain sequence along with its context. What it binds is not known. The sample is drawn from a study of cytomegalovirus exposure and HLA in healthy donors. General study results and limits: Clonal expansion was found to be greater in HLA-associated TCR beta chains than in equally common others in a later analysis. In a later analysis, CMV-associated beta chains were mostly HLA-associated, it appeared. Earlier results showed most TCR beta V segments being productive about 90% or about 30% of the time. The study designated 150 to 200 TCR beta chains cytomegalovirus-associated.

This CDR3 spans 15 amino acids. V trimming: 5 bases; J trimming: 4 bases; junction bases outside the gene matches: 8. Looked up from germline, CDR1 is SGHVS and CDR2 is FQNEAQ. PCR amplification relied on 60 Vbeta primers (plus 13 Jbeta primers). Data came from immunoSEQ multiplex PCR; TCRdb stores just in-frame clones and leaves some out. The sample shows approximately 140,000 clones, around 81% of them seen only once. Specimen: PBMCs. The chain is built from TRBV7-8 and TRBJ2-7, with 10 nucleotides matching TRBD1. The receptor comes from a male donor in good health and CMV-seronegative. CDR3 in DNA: TGTGCCAGCAGCGCCTCCGGGACAGGGGTTTACGAGCAGTACTTC. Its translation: CASSASGTGVYEQYF.